This T cell receptor beta chain was captured in a study of identical twins. Study results and limitations: Invariant cells of the MAIT and iNKT types might have partly distorted the zero-insertion analyses. The study found that models underestimated out-of-frame TCR alpha sharing in monozygotic twins. Weaker excess twin sharing was observed in beta out-of-frame sequences.

Donors uniformly comprised healthy Caucasians. Remarks on this clonotype: The antigen remains unidentified.

Trimming shortened V by 4 bases and J by 2 bases, and 8 bases separated the two germline ends. The CDR3 has 13 residues. The germline CDR1 and CDR2 sequences are WNHNN and SYGVQD (reference sequence). TCRdb passed the 5' RACE reads through MiXCR, listing each CDR3 protein once. The table lists about 250,000 distinct CDR3 sequences, approximately 7.8% of them singletons. These same data were also listed under a study on yellow fever vaccine responses in identical twins.

The chain uses TRBV10-1 and TRBJ1-1; no clear D gene. This TCR was sampled from a woman aged 18-29 years in good health. Source material: CD8+ T cells sorted from blood. CDR3 protein: CASSVAPNTEAFF. The CDR3 DNA is TGCGCCAGCAGTGTGGCACCTAACACTGAAGCTTTCTTT.